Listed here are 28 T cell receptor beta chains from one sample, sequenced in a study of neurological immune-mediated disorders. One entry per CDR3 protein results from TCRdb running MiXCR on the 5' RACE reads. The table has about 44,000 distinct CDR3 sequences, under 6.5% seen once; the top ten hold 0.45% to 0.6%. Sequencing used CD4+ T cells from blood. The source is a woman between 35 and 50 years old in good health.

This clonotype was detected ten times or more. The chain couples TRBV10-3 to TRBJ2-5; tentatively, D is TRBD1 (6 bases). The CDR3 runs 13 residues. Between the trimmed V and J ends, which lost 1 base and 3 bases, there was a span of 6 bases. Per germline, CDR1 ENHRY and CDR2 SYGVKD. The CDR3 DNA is TGTGCCATCAGTGAGTACAGGGAAGAGACCCAGTACTTC. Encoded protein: CAISEYREETQYF.

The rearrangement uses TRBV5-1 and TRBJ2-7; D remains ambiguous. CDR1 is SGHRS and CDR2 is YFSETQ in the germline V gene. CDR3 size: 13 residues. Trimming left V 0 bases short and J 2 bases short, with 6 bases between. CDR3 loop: CASSLVGTYEQYF. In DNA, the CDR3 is TGCGCCAGCAGCTTGGTTGGAACCTACGAGCAGTACTTC.

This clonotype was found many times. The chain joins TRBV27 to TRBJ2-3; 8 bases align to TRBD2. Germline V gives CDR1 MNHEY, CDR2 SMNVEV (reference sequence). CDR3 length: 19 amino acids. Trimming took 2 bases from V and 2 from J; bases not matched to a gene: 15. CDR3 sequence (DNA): TGTGCCAGCAGTTTAGGGGCTTGGTTGATAGCGGGATCCACAGATACGCAGTATTTT. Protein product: CASSLGAWLIAGSTDTQYF.

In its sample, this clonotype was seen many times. This CDR3 reads CASSYVEGGDYGYTF. As DNA, the CDR3 is TGTGCCAGCAGTTATGTTGAGGGAGGGGACTATGGCTACACCTTC. This chain joins TRBV27 and TRBJ1-2, with a possible D match to TRBD1 (5 bases). Germline-derived CDR1 and CDR2 are MNHEY and SMNVEV (reference sequence). This CDR3 comprises 15 residues. Trimming pared 4 bases from V and 3 bases from J, leaving 15 bases between.

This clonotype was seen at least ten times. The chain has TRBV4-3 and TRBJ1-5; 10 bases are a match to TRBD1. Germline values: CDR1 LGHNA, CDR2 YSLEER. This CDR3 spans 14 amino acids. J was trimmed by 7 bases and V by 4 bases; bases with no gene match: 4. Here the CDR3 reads CASSRDRGYQPQHF. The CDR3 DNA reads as TGCGCCAGCAGCCGGGACAGGGGCTACCAGCCCCAGCATTTT.

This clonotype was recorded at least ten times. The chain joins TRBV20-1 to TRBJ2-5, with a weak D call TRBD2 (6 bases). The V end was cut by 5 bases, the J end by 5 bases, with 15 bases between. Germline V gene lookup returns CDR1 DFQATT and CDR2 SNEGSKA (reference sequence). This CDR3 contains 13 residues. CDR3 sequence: CSAVLGGPETQYF. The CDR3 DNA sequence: TGCAGTGCTGTTCTCGGGGGTCCCGAGACCCAGTACTTC.

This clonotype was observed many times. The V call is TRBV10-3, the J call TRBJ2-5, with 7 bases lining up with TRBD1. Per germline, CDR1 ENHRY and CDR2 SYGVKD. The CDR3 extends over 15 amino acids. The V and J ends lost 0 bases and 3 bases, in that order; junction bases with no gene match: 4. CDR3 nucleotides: TGTGCCATCAGTGAGTCGCGCACAGGGGAAGAGACCCAGTACTTC. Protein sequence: CAISESRTGEETQYF.

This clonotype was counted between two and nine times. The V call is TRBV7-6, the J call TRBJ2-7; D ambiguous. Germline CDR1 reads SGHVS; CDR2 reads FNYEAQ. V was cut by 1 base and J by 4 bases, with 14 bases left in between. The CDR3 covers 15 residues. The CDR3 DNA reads TGTGCCAGCAGCTTAGTTCAAAGAGGAACTTACGAGCAGTACTTC. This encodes CASSLVQRGTYEQYF.

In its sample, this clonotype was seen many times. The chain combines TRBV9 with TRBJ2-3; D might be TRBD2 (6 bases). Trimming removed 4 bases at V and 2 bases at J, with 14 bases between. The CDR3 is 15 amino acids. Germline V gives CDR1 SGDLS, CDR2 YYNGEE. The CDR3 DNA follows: TGTGCCAGCAGCCCCGGAGGGGTTGTCACAGATACGCAGTATTTT. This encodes CASSPGGVVTDTQYF.

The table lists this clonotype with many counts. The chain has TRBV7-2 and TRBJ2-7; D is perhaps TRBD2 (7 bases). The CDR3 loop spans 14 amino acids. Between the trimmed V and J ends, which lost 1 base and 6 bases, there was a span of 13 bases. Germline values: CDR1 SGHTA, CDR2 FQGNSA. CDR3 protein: CASSLGGGASEQYF. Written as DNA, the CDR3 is TGTGCCAGCAGCTTAGGGGGGGGGGCCTCCGAGCAGTACTTC.

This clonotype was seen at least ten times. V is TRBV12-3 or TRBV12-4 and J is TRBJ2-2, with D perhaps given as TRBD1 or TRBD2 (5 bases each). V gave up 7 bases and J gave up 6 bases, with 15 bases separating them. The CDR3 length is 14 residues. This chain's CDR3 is CASISGTPSGELFF. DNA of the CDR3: TGTGCCAGCATCTCCGGGACGCCGTCCGGGGAGCTGTTTTTT.

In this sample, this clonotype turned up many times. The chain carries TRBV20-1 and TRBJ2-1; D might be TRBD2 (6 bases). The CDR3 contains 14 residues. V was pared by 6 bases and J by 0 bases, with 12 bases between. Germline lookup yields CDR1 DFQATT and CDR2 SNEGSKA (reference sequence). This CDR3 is CSARRELSYNEQFF. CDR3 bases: TGCAGTGCCCGACGGGAGCTCTCCTACAATGAGCAGTTCTTC.

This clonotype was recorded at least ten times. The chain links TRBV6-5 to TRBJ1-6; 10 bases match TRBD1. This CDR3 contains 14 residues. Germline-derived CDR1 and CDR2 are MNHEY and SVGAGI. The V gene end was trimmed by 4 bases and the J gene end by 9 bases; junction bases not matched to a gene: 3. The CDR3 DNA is TGTGCCAGCAGTTTGGGGGACAGGGGTTCACCCCTCCACTTT. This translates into CASSLGDRGSPLHF.

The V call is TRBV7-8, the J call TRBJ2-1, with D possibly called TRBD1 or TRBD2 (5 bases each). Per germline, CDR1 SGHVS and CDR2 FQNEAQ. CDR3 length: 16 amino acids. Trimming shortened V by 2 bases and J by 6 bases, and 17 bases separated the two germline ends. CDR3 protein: CASSLTNAPGTNEQFF. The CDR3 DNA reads TGTGCCAGCAGCTTAACCAACGCCCCCGGGACCAATGAGCAGTTCTTC.

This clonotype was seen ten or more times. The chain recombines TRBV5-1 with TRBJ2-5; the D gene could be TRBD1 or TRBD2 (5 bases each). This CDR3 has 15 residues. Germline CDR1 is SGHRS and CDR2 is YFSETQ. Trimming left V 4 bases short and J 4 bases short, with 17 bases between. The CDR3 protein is CASSPLGQGVETQYF. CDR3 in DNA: TGCGCCAGCAGCCCCCTAGGGCAGGGAGTAGAGACCCAGTACTTC.

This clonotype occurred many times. In DNA form, the CDR3 reads TGTGCCAGCAGCGTAAGAACGCCGGGACTAGCCTCCTACGAGCAGTACTTC. It yields the protein CASSVRTPGLASYEQYF. V usage is TRBV7-8 and J usage is TRBJ2-7; TRBD2 aligns across 9 bases. This CDR3 comprises 17 residues. Germline CDR1 reads SGHVS; CDR2 reads FQNEAQ. Trimming cost V 5 bases and J 0 bases; bases outside gene matches: 11.

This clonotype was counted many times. DNA of the CDR3: TGCGCCAGCAGCTCCCCGGGACGCCCATCTGAGCAGTTCTTC. Amino acid sequence: CASSSPGRPSEQFF. This chain joins TRBV5-1 and TRBJ2-1, with D perhaps matching TRBD1 or TRBD2 (5 bases each). The CDR3 length is 14 residues. CDR1 is SGHRS, CDR2 YFSETQ, per germline. V lost 3 bases and J lost 9, with 16 bases in between.

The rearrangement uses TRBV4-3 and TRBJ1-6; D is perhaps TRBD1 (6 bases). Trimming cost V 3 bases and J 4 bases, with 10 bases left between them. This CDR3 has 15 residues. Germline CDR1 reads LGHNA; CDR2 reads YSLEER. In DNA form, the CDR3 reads TGCGCCAGCAGCCAGCTGGGACAATATAATTCACCCCTCCACTTT. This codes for CASSQLGQYNSPLHF.

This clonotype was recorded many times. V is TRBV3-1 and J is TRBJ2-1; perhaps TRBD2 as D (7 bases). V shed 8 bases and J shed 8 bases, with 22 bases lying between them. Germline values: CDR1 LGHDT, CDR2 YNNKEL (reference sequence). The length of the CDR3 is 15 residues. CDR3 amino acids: CASGGGRRGGDEQFF. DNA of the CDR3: TGTGCCAGCGGTGGCGGGAGAAGGGGGGGCGATGAGCAGTTCTTC.

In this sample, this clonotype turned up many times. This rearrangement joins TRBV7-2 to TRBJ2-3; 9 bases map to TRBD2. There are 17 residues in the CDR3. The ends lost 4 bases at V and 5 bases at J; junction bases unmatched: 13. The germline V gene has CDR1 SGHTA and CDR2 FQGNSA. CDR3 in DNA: TGTGCCAGCAGCTCACCCACCGGACTAGCGATTCGAGATACGCAGTATTTT. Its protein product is CASSSPTGLAIRDTQYF.

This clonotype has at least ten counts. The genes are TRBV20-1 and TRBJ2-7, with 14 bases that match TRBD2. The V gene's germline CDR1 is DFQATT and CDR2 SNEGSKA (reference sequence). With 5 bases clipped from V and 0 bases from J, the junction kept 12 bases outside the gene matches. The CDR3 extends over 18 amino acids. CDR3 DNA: TGCAGTGCTTATGTGACTAGCGGGAGGGCCGGGGGCTCCTACGAGCAGTACTTC. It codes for CSAYVTSGRAGGSYEQYF.

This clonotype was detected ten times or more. Here the CDR3 DNA reads TGTGCCACCAGCAGACTCGGGACTAGCGGGGGGGCATACGAGCAGTACTTC. Translated: CATSRLGTSGGAYEQYF. This rearrangement joins TRBV15 to TRBJ2-7; TRBD2 matches at 16 bases. This CDR3 has 17 residues. Per the germline V gene, CDR1 is LNHNV and CDR2 is YYDKDF (reference sequence). The junction had 5 bases not matched to a gene; V was cut back by 2 bases and J by 4 bases.

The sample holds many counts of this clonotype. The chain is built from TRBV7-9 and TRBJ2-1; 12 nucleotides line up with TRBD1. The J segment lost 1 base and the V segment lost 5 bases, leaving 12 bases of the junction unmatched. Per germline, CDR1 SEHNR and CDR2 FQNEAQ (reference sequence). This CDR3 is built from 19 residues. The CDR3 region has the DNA TGTGCCAGCAGCGTACCGGGACAGGGGGCATGGCTTTCCTACAATGAGCAGTTCTTC. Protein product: CASSVPGQGAWLSYNEQFF.

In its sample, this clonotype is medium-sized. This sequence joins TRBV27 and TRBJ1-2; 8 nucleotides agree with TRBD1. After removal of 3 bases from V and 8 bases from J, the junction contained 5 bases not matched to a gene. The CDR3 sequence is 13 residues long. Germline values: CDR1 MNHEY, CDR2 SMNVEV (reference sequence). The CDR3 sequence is CASSFSGTGGYTF. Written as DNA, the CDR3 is TGTGCCAGCAGTTTCTCAGGGACAGGAGGCTACACCTTC.

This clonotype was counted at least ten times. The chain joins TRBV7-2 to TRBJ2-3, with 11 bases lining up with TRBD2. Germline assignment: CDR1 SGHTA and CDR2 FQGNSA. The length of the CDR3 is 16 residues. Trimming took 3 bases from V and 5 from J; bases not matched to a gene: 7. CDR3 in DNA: TGTGCCAGCAGCTTCATAGCGGGAGGGCCATTAGATACGCAGTATTTT. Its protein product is CASSFIAGGPLDTQYF.

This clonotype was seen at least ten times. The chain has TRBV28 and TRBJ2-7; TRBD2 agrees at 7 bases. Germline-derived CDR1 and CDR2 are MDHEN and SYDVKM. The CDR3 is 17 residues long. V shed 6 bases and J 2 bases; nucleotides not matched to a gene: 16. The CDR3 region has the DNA TGTGCCAGCAGCTACTGGGGGAGGGGCGATGGTACCTACGAGCAGTACTTC. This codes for CASSYWGRGDGTYEQYF.

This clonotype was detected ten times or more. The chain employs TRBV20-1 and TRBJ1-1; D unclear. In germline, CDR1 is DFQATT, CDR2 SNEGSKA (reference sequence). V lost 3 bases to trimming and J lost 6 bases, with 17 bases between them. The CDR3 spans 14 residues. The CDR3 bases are TGCAGTGCTAGTTTGATCACGGGTCGGGCTGAAGCTTTCTTT. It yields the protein CSASLITGRAEAFF.

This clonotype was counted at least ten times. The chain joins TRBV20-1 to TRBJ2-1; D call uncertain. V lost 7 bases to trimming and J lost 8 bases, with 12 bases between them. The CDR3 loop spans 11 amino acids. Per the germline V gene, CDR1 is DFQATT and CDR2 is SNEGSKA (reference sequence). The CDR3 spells CSVLRRDEQFF. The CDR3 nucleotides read TGCAGTGTATTGAGACGGGATGAGCAGTTCTTC.